This T cell receptor beta chain was found in a study of blood T cell repertoires in COVID-19. As for the study in general: Collection of acute and convalescent COVID-19 samples took place in the United States, Italy and Spain. T cells, B-cell-depleted T cells, or PBMCs supplied cDNA or gDNA.

Original analysis: It was from reference gene primer amplification that nucleated cell counts were estimated. The protocol was immunoSEQ multiplex PCR, while the TCRdb copy is restricted to in-frame clones and leaves out a portion. V and J calls and clone size are given by that table; D and trimming were obtained from the DNA. The sample comprises tens of thousands of clones, 80% to 90% of which are singletons, and 5% to 6.5% rests with the top ten. Trimming took 6 bases from V and 6 from J, leaving 9 bases between them. The CDR3 consists of 13 residues. CDR1 is LNHDA and CDR2 is SQIVND in the germline V gene (reference sequence).

The sequence was collected from a man aged 45-65 years with active COVID-19. Sequenced: peripheral blood. The chain carries TRBV19 and TRBJ2-6; unclear D gene. CDR3 in amino acids: CASSLTEANVLTF. The CDR3 DNA follows: TGTGCCAGTAGCCTTACAGAGGCCAACGTCCTGACTTTC.